One and the same sample provided the 23 T cell receptor beta chains below, sequenced in a study of shared T cell receptors in the human thymus. Clones were sequenced by immunoSEQ multiplex PCR, and TCRdb holds only the in-frame ones, with some missing. The sample records 700,000 or so clones, 70% to 90% being singletons. The data also belong to a second study, concerning human thymus T cells.

Sequencing input: thymocytes. The source of these receptors is a girl in the first two years of life with a congenital heart defect.

CDR3 sequence: CASSLAGVKRGYGYTF. As DNA, the CDR3 is TGTGCCAGCAGCTTAGCTGGGGTTAAACGCGGGTATGGCTACACCTTC. The chain uses TRBV7-9 and TRBJ1-2; D not resolved. Trimming removed 0 bases from V and 5 bases from J, with 16 bases in between. Germline lookup yields CDR1 SEHNR and CDR2 FQNEAQ (reference sequence). This CDR3 is built from 16 residues.

The CDR3 spells CASSFVDRQNTEAFF. Here the CDR3 DNA reads TGTGCCAGCAGTTTTGTGGACAGACAAAACACTGAAGCTTTCTTT. The rearrangement uses TRBV28 and TRBJ1-1; D is possibly TRBD1 (6 bases). This CDR3 region has 15 residues. Germline CDR1 is MDHEN and CDR2 is SYDVKM. Trimming left V 3 bases short and J 2 bases short, with 13 bases between. The whole variable domain, filled in from reference TRBV28 and TRBJ1-1, reads DVKVTQSSRYLVKRTGEKVFLECVQDMDHENMFWYRQDPGLGLRLIYFSYDVKMKEKGDIPEGYSVSREKKERFSLILESASTNQTSMYLCASSFVDRQNTEAFFGQGTRLTVV.

The chain carries TRBV7-8 and TRBJ1-6; unclear D gene. Germline V CDR1 and CDR2: SGHVS, FQNEAQ. Deletions cut 5 bases from V and 10 bases from J, with 15 bases between. This CDR3 spans 14 amino acids. Here the CDR3 reads CASSPQGPTSPLHF. CDR3 DNA sequence: TGTGCCAGCAGCCCCCAAGGCCCGACATCACCCCTCCACTTT.

This clone was counted a single time. The rearrangement joins TRBV27 to TRBJ1-6; 9 bases agree with TRBD1. Germline CDR1 reads MNHEY; CDR2 reads SMNVEV (reference sequence). Trimming at V came to 6 bases and at J to 0 bases, leaving 18 bases not matched to a gene. This CDR3 spans 21 amino acids. DNA of the CDR3: TGTGCCAGCAGCCTCATTTCCGCCCGGGACAGGGTGGACTCCTATAATTCACCCCTCCACTTT. Residues: CASSLISARDRVDSYNSPLHF.

The rearrangement links TRBV2 to TRBJ1-2, with TRBD1 identical over 8 bases. This CDR3 spans 13 amino acids. CDR1 SNHLY and CDR2 FYNNEI come from the germline V gene. V gave up 7 bases and J gave up 6 bases; unmatched junction bases: 7. The CDR3 loop reads CASNRTGGDGYTF. The CDR3 nucleotides are TGTGCCAGCAATCGAACAGGGGGTGATGGCTACACCTTC.

The chain is built from TRBV10-3 and TRBJ2-3; D might be TRBD2 (6 bases). The CDR3 has 15 residues. The germline V gene encodes CDR1 ENHRY and CDR2 SYGVKD. V was shortened by 6 bases and J by 4 bases, with 17 bases between the two germline ends. CDR3 in amino acids: CAISLGRLAPDTQYF. CDR3 nucleotides: TGTGCCATCAGCTTGGGGAGGCTGGCCCCAGATACGCAGTATTTT.

The chain is built from TRBV15 and TRBJ1-2; no clear D. V was cut by 0 bases and J by 7 bases, with 15 bases left in between. CDR3 length: 15 amino acids. Germline CDR1 is LNHNV and CDR2 is YYDKDF (reference sequence). CDR3 sequence reads: CATSRDMGYSGGYTF. Here the CDR3 DNA reads TGTGCCACCAGCAGAGATATGGGCTACTCCGGTGGCTACACCTTC.

CDR3 bases: TGTGCCAGCAGCGTCGGGAACACCTTAAGAGAAACTTTCTTT. Translating it yields CASSVGNTLRETFF. The V call is TRBV9, the J call TRBJ1-1; no firm D call. Germline V CDR1 and CDR2: SGDLS, YYNGEE. The CDR3 is made up of 14 amino acids. V lost 2 bases and J lost 12, with 20 bases in between.

V gene TRBV10-3 combines with J gene TRBJ1-3; 7 nucleotides match TRBD1. The ends lost 8 bases at V and 0 bases at J; junction bases unmatched: 7. Germline loops: CDR1 ENHRY, CDR2 SYGVKD. CDR3 length: 15 residues. The CDR3 nucleotides read TGTGCCATCGGGACAGAAATACCCTCTGGAAACACCATATATTTT. Its protein is CAIGTEIPSGNTIYF.

J is TRBJ1-1 and V is TRBV6-1; D is perhaps TRBD1 (6 bases). Between the trimmed V and J ends, which lost 4 bases and 4 bases, there was a span of 13 bases. The germline CDR1 and CDR2 sequences are MNHNS and SASEGT. This CDR3 has 14 residues. This CDR3 reads CASSGTDGGTEAFF. CDR3 nucleotide sequence: TGTGCCAGCAGTGGGACAGATGGTGGCACTGAAGCTTTCTTT.

The gene calls are TRBV13 and TRBJ1-2; a weak D match, TRBD1 (6 bases). With 5 bases removed from V and 5 bases from J, the gap between germline ends came to 24 bases. The CDR3 runs to 17 residues. In germline, CDR1 is PRHDT, CDR2 FYEKMQ (reference sequence). CDR3 protein: CASSPDSQNPILYGYTF. The CDR3 DNA is TGTGCCAGCAGCCCGGACAGCCAGAACCCCATATTGTATGGCTACACCTTC.

This clone occurred once. The chain employs TRBV29-1 and TRBJ1-1; D gene ambiguous. The V end lost 7 bases, the J end lost 4 bases, and 16 bases lay between the germline ends. The CDR3 is 13 residues long. Germline V gives CDR1 SQVTM, CDR2 ANQGSEA. This CDR3 is CSAGGQPLTEAFF. In nucleotides, the CDR3 is TGCAGCGCCGGAGGGCAGCCGCTCACTGAAGCTTTCTTT.

The chain joins TRBV9 to TRBJ2-7; possible D gene TRBD1, 5 bases. CDR3 length: 13 residues. Germline-derived CDR1 and CDR2 are SGDLS and YYNGEE. The V gene lost 4 bases and the J gene lost 5 bases, with 13 bases spanning the gap. Here the CDR3 DNA reads TGTGCCAGCAGCCCCCGGGTCAGGGACGAGCAGTACTTC. It is translated as CASSPRVRDEQYF.

The chain recombines TRBV27 with TRBJ2-7; 10 bases map to TRBD2. In germline, CDR1 is MNHEY, CDR2 SMNVEV (reference sequence). Unmatched junction bases numbered 7, after V lost 0 bases and J lost 2 bases. This CDR3 is built from 17 residues. The CDR3 loop reads CASSLSEGLAFPYEQYF. The CDR3 DNA sequence: TGTGCCAGCAGTTTATCGGAGGGACTAGCGTTCCCCTACGAGCAGTACTTC.

The rearrangement links TRBV4-2 to TRBJ2-5, with a possible D match to TRBD2 (7 bases). V lost 1 base, J lost 4 bases, and 19 bases lay in between. In germline, CDR1 is LGHNA, CDR2 YNFKEQ. There are 17 residues in the CDR3. The CDR3 DNA sequence: TGTGCCAGCAGCCAAGTGGGGGGGGGCCTCTGGAGAGAGACCCAGTACTTC. It yields the protein CASSQVGGGLWRETQYF.

The chain employs TRBV5-5 and TRBJ1-6; D not certain. Germline CDR1 is SGHKS and CDR2 is YYEKEE (reference sequence). CDR3 length equals 15 residues. V was shortened by 0 bases and J by 6 bases, with 10 bases between the two germline ends. CDR3 sequence (DNA): TGTGCCAGCAGCTTGGTCCAGGATCTTAATTCACCCCTCCACTTT. It yields the protein CASSLVQDLNSPLHF. The whole variable domain, remainder taken from reference TRBV5-5 and TRBJ1-6, is DAGVTQSPTHLIKTRGQQVTLRCSPISGHKSVSWYQQVLGQGPQFIFQYYEKEERGRGNFPDRFSARQFPNYSSELNVNALLLGDSALYLCASSLVQDLNSPLHFGNGTRLTVT.

J is TRBJ2-1 and V is TRBV5-6; unclear D gene. Germline loops: CDR1 SGHDT, CDR2 YYEEEE. V dropped 6 bases and J dropped 4 bases, with 14 bases sitting between them. CDR3 length: 14 residues. The CDR3 spells CASTPGRYYNEQFF. The CDR3 bases are TGTGCCAGCACCCCCGGCAGGTATTACAATGAGCAGTTCTTC.

The V call is TRBV10-3, the J call TRBJ2-4, with D maybe TRBD1 (5 bases). CDR1 and CDR2 (germline): ENHRY, SYGVKD. Trimming took off 0 bases at V and 6 bases at J, with 6 bases between the two ends. The CDR3 spans 13 residues. The CDR3, as DNA: TGTGCCATCAGTGAGTCCCAGGGAAACATTCAGTACTTC. Translation: CAISESQGNIQYF.

V is TRBV2 and J is TRBJ1-5, with a possible D match to TRBD1 (5 bases). V gave up 6 bases and J gave up 3 bases, with 27 bases separating them. This CDR3 is built from 19 residues. Germline loops: CDR1 SNHLY, CDR2 FYNNEI. The CDR3 sequence: CASSAGPRAGSLVNQPQHF. The DNA of the CDR3 is TGTGCCAGCAGCGCGGGCCCCAGGGCGGGGAGCCTTGTCAATCAGCCCCAGCATTTT.

This chain joins TRBV18 and TRBJ2-7; a possible D gene is TRBD1 (5 bases). The CDR3 is 13 amino acids. Between the trimmed V and J ends, which lost 5 bases and 5 bases, there was a span of 13 bases. The germline gives CDR1 KGHSH, CDR2 LQKENI. CDR3 in amino acids: CASSVQGFDEQYF. The CDR3 region has the DNA TGTGCCAGCTCAGTCCAGGGTTTCGACGAGCAGTACTTC.

The chain has TRBV6-4 and TRBJ2-2, with D possibly matching TRBD1 (6 bases). V was clipped by 6 bases and J by 0 bases, with 11 bases between them. CDR3 length equals 15 residues. Per the germline V gene, CDR1 is MRHNA and CDR2 is SNTAGT. The CDR3 region is CASRARDTNTGELFF. In DNA form, the CDR3 reads TGTGCCAGCAGAGCCCGGGACACGAACACCGGGGAGCTGTTTTTT.

This clone has more than one count but fewer than ten. The chain joins TRBV2 to TRBJ2-3, with TRBD2 as a possible D gene (5 bases). CDR1 and CDR2 (germline): SNHLY, FYNNEI. This CDR3 is built from 16 residues. The V end lost 0 bases, the J end lost 0 bases, and 10 bases lay between the germline ends. The CDR3 nucleotides are TGTGCCAGCAGTGAAGCGTTGCGGACTAGCACAGATACGCAGTATTTT. This encodes CASSEALRTSTDTQYF.

Comment on this clone: At one boundary the junction diverges from the germline segment, which might be a read error. The chain is built from TRBV19 and TRBJ1-5; D unresolved. The CDR3 loop spans 12 amino acids. The germline V gene encodes CDR1 LNHDA and CDR2 SQIVND (reference sequence). CDR3 residues: CASRSPNQPQHF. As DNA, the CDR3 is TGTGCAAGTAGGAGCCCCAATCAGCCCCAGCATTTT.